This T cell receptor beta chain originates from a study of OX40 agonist ivuxolimab in advanced cancers. Notes on this clone: Its target is unknown.

Libraries were prepared by immunoSEQ multiplex PCR; TCRdb keeps only in-frame clonotypes and omits some of them. The profile shows some 50,000 clones, around nine tenths of them singletons. Any history of autoimmune disease or systemic immunosuppression disqualified patients. The V segment lost 7 bases and the J segment 2 bases; nucleotides outside the gene matches: 12. This CDR3 is 17 amino acids long. Germline values: CDR1 SGHVT, CDR2 SQSDAQ. Whole-study findings and limits: CD8+ T cells averaged more expanded clones than CD4+. Some nonresponders likewise displayed low normalized T-cell clonal expansion.

The origin of this receptor is an adult with an advanced solid tumor such as melanoma, head and neck, liver or kidney cancer. The chain joins TRBV7-4 to TRBJ2-1; 9 positions match TRBD2. Sequences were derived from CD4+ or CD8+ T cells sorted from blood, sampled in a trial of the OX40 agonist ivuxolimab. This chain's CDR3 is CASNQEASGDTYNEQFF. CDR3 in DNA: TGTGCCAGCAACCAAGAGGCTAGCGGGGACACCTACAATGAGCAGTTCTTC.